Shown below are 16 T cell receptor beta chains from a single sample sequenced in a study of beta chain features in type 1 diabetes. General study findings and limits: There was a moderate but significant shortening of TCRB CDR3s in all four CD4+ subsets of Type 1 diabetes patients.

Which antigens these TCRs recognize remains unknown. The study reverse transcribed the entire isolated RNA, so it sequenced expressed TCRB transcripts. TCRdb keeps only in-frame clones here, not all; method: immunoSEQ multiplex PCR. The sample has around 56,000 clones; roughly half are singletons. The sequenced sample consisted of Tregs from blood. These receptors were obtained from a woman aged 40 to 50 with type 1 diabetes.

On this clone itself: The junction and the germline gene differ at one end; a read error may be behind it. The same CDR3 can be traced to other DNA sequences in this sample. The V call is TRBV2, the J call TRBJ1-1, with 7 nucleotides matching TRBD1. CDR1 is SNHLY, CDR2 FYNNEI, per germline. This CDR3 contains 13 residues. As DNA, the CDR3 is TGCGCCAGCACACAGGGGCAAAACACTGAAGCTTTCTTT. This encodes CASTQGQNTEAFF.

The chain uses TRBV30 and TRBJ2-3, with D unclear. This CDR3 spans 13 amino acids. From germline, CDR1 is GTSNPN and CDR2 SVGIG (reference sequence). Between the trimmed V and J ends, which lost 5 bases and 0 bases, there was a span of 9 bases. In DNA form, the CDR3 reads TGTGCCTGGGGCTTGGGCAGCACAGATACGCAGTATTTT. It codes for CAWGLGSTDTQYF.

The chain employs TRBV7-2 and TRBJ2-3, with TRBD2 identical over 9 bases. This CDR3 is 14 amino acids long. Germline V lookup: CDR1 SGHTA, CDR2 FQGNSA. Trimming removed 5 bases from V and 6 bases from J; junction bases left unmatched: 6. CDR3 coding DNA: TGTGCCAGCAGCCCTCTAGCGGGGAGCGATACGCAGTATTTT. It yields the protein CASSPLAGSDTQYF.

The chain employs TRBV7-2 and TRBJ2-2; no reliable D call. V shed 2 bases and J shed 3 bases, with 13 bases lying between them. The CDR3 consists of 16 residues. Per germline, CDR1 SGHTA and CDR2 FQGNSA. The CDR3 is CASSLSLRVYTGELFF. The DNA for the CDR3 is TGTGCCAGCAGCTTATCGTTGAGAGTCTACACCGGGGAGCTGTTTTTT.

This clone was detected only a few times. The chain combines TRBV29-1 with TRBJ2-7; 9 positions match TRBD1. CDR1 is SQVTM, CDR2 ANQGSEA, per germline. V shed 5 bases and J 4 bases; nucleotides not matched to a gene: 9. This CDR3 comprises 14 residues. CDR3 DNA sequence: TGCAGCGTTTTTACCGGGACAGGGAGTTACGAGCAGTACTTC. This encodes CSVFTGTGSYEQYF.

This chain uses TRBV15 with TRBJ1-5; TRBD1 matches at 10 bases. Germline lookup yields CDR1 LNHNV and CDR2 YYDKDF (reference sequence). The CDR3 covers 15 residues. Losses at the gene ends were 3 bases for V and 6 bases for J; bases not matched to a gene: 5. CDR3: CATSSSGQGGQPQHF. In DNA form, the CDR3 reads TGTGCCACCAGCAGTAGCGGACAGGGGGGTCAGCCCCAGCATTTT.

This chain links TRBV5-1 with TRBJ2-7, with D perhaps matching TRBD2 (5 bases). The germline V and J ends were trimmed by 6 bases and 6 bases, with 22 bases remaining between them. The CDR3 is 15 amino acids. CDR1 and CDR2 (germline): SGHRS, YFSETQ. The chain's CDR3 is CASTYSGKGVGEQYF. The CDR3 nucleotides read TGCGCCAGCACTTACAGCGGAAAGGGTGTAGGCGAGCAGTACTTC.

In this sample, this clone turned up a few times. The rearrangement joins TRBV6-5 to TRBJ1-5; D gene unclear. Germline lookup yields CDR1 MNHEY and CDR2 SVGAGI. The CDR3 consists of 14 residues. The germline V and J ends were trimmed by 0 bases and 9 bases, with 12 bases remaining between them. CDR3 in amino acids: CASSYSPSIGPQHF. In nucleotides, the CDR3 is TGTGCCAGCAGTTACTCGCCGAGCATTGGGCCCCAGCATTTT.

J is TRBJ1-4 and V is TRBV5-4, with 10 bases lining up with TRBD1. Losses at the gene ends were 4 bases for V and 8 bases for J; bases not matched to a gene: 8. The CDR3 consists of 15 residues. Germline CDR1 is SGHNT and CDR2 is YYREEE (reference sequence). CDR3 coding DNA: TGTGCCAGCAGCATGAAAGGGACAGGGGACGAAAAACTGTTTTTT. The encoded protein is CASSMKGTGDEKLFF.

The rearrangement joins TRBV7-2 to TRBJ2-5, with 10 bases identical to TRBD1. With the DNA end fitting TRBJ2-7 better, the J assignment may be wrong. The length of the CDR3 is 15 residues. From germline, CDR1 is SGHTA and CDR2 FQGNSA. The CDR3 here is CASRDPGQGSYEQYF. In DNA form, the CDR3 reads TGTGCCAGCAGGGATCCGGGACAGGGGTCCTACGAGCAGTACTTC.

This clone was picked up a small number of times. Sequence at one end of the junction differs from germline and may be a read error. This chain joins TRBV7-2 and TRBJ2-4; D possibly corresponds to TRBD1 (6 bases). The CDR3 is 12 amino acids. The germline V gene encodes CDR1 SGHTA and CDR2 FQGNSA. CDR3 sequence (DNA): TGTGCCAGCAGCTTAGACAGGGTCGGGCTGAACTTC. Its translation is CASSLDRVGLNF.

This chain links TRBV6-1 with TRBJ1-1; the match to TRBD1 covers 8 bases. Trimming removed 6 bases from V and 0 bases from J; junction bases left unmatched: 3. Germline V gene sequence: CDR1 MNHNS, CDR2 SASEGT. This CDR3 has 14 residues. The CDR3 region is CASRGQGVNTEAFF. CDR3 bases: TGTGCCAGCAGAGGACAGGGAGTGAACACTGAAGCTTTCTTT.

V usage is TRBV5-4 and J usage is TRBJ1-2; 10 bases line up with TRBD1. Germline V gives CDR1 SGHNT, CDR2 YYREEE (reference sequence). The CDR3 contains 13 residues. With 5 bases clipped from V and 8 bases from J, the junction kept 6 bases outside the gene matches. In nucleotides, the CDR3 is TGTGCCAGCAGTTTGACAGGGGGCGAGGGCTACACCTTC. Translation gives CASSLTGGEGYTF.

The chain is built from TRBV6-5 and TRBJ2-2; D gene uncertain. V lost 0 bases to trimming and J lost 8 bases, with 4 bases between them. The CDR3 has 12 residues. Germline assignment: CDR1 MNHEY and CDR2 SVGAGI. CDR3 sequence: CASSYSRGELFF. DNA for the CDR3: TGTGCCAGCAGTTACTCGCGGGGGGAGCTGTTTTTT.

CDR3 region: CASSSGQGGGYTF. In DNA form, the CDR3 reads TGTGCCAGCAGTTCGGGACAGGGTGGAGGCTACACCTTC. V gene TRBV28 combines with J gene TRBJ1-2, with 9 bases lining up with TRBD1. V lost 4 bases, J lost 8 bases, and 5 bases stayed unmatched. CDR3 length: 13 amino acids. Germline-derived CDR1 and CDR2 are MDHEN and SYDVKM.

The chain carries TRBV19 and TRBJ1-5, with 8 bases matching TRBD1. This CDR3 spans 13 amino acids. Germline assignment: CDR1 LNHDA and CDR2 SQIVND (reference sequence). Trimming cost V 5 bases and J 7 bases; bases outside gene matches: 4. Written as DNA, the CDR3 is TGTGCCAGTAGTTTACAGGGGGGCCAGCCCCAGCATTTT. This gives the protein CASSLQGGQPQHF.